One and the same sample provided the 10 T cell receptor beta chains below, sequenced in a study of blood T cells in healthy people across ages. Primers used in a second PCR of roughly 6 to 11 cycles were a sample-barcoded 5' primer and a J-beta primer mix. TCRdb used MiXCR to reprocess the 5' RACE reads, holding one entry per CDR3 protein. Of about 1.6 million distinct CDR3 sequences in the sample, roughly 30% were seen once. Sequencing was done on a sample of blood. Every receptor here comes from a woman aged 25 to 39 in good health.

The J gene is TRBJ2-7, the V gene TRBV28; 7 bases agree with TRBD1. Per germline, CDR1 MDHEN and CDR2 SYDVKM. The V gene end was trimmed by 2 bases and the J gene end by 6 bases; junction bases not matched to a gene: 10. The CDR3 is 15 amino acids. The CDR3 bases are TGTGCCAGCAGTTTAATAGAGACAGGGTCGGCCGAGCAGTACTTC. Translation: CASSLIETGSAEQYF.

This clonotype turned up a few times. V is TRBV6-6 and J is TRBJ1-2; TRBD1 might be the D (6 bases). CDR1 and CDR2 from the germline V gene are MNHNY and SVGAGI (reference sequence). The CDR3 totals 14 residues. Trimming stripped 7 bases from V and 4 bases from J, with 16 bases between. In DNA, the CDR3 is TGTGCCAGCACCTTACAGGGTTACTCCTATGGCTACACCTTC. Translating gives CASTLQGYSYGYTF.

This clonotype appeared a few times. The CDR3 sequence: CAISETGFATNEKLFF. The CDR3 DNA reads TGTGCCATCAGTGAAACAGGATTCGCAACTAATGAAAAACTGTTTTTT. The rearrangement uses TRBV10-3 and TRBJ1-4, with D maybe TRBD1 (5 bases). The CDR3 loop spans 16 amino acids. V lost 3 bases and J 0 bases, leaving 11 bases between the germline ends. Germline values: CDR1 ENHRY, CDR2 SYGVKD.

This chain uses TRBV6-1 with TRBJ2-7; TRBD1 aligns across 7 bases. Unmatched junction bases numbered 8, after V lost 4 bases and J lost 2 bases. The CDR3 is 15 amino acids. Germline V gene data show CDR1 as MNHNS and CDR2 as SASEGT. The CDR3 DNA reads TGTGCCAGCAGTGGACAGAGAGGGACAGCCTACGAGCAGTACTTC. Protein: CASSGQRGTAYEQYF.

A few counts support this clonotype. The chain employs TRBV27 and TRBJ2-7; D is uncertain. Germline V gene sequence: CDR1 MNHEY, CDR2 SMNVEV (reference sequence). Trimming removed 4 bases from V and 5 bases from J, with 12 bases in between. The CDR3 totals 13 residues. CDR3 DNA: TGTGCCAGCAGTTCCCCCACCCGGGACGAGCAGTACTTC. Translation: CASSSPTRDEQYF.

CDR3 amino acids: CATSRDPYNFDRGIMNTEAFF. Written as DNA, the CDR3 is TGTGCCACCAGCAGAGATCCCTATAACTTTGACAGGGGAATTATGAACACTGAAGCTTTCTTT. The V and J genes are TRBV15 and TRBJ1-1; 8 bases match TRBD1. This CDR3 comprises 21 residues. V trimming: 0 bases; J trimming: 0 bases; junction bases outside the gene matches: 18. The germline V gene encodes CDR1 LNHNV and CDR2 YYDKDF (reference sequence).

The rearrangement links TRBV24-1 to TRBJ2-5; weak D call: TRBD2 (6 bases). This CDR3 has 15 amino acids. The germline V gene encodes CDR1 KGHDR and CDR2 SFDVKD. The ends were cut back, 3 bases at V and 6 bases at J, with 16 bases in the middle. In DNA form, the CDR3 reads TGTGCCACCAGTGATCCGCCGGGGGAGCGGAAGACCCAGTACTTC. This encodes CATSDPPGERKTQYF.

The V gene is TRBV12-3 or TRBV12-4, the J gene TRBJ2-1, with D hard to call. Trimming pared 3 bases from V and 7 bases from J, leaving 4 bases between. This CDR3 comprises 11 residues. The CDR3 protein is CASSFMNEQFF. The CDR3 coding sequence is TGTGCCAGCAGTTTCATGAATGAGCAGTTCTTC.

This clonotype came up a few times. V and J are TRBV14 and TRBJ2-7; 10 bases align to TRBD1. Germline V CDR1 and CDR2: SGHDN, FVKESK. V dropped 2 bases and J dropped 5; count of bases not matched to a gene: 9. The CDR3 has 16 residues. In DNA form, the CDR3 reads TGTGCCAGCAGCCAAAAGACAGGGGGCCTGGACGACGAGCAGTACTTC. Protein product: CASSQKTGGLDDEQYF. The full variable domain, rest sourced from reference TRBV14 and TRBJ2-7, is EAGVTQFPSHSVIEKGQTVTLRCDPISGHDNLYWYRRVMGKEIKFLLHFVKESKQDESGMPNNRFLAERTGGTYSTLKVQPAELEDSGVYFCASSQKTGGLDDEQYFGPGTRLTVT.

The chain recombines TRBV6-1 with TRBJ2-7; possible D gene TRBD2, 6 bases. The CDR3 extends over 15 amino acids. V gave up 8 bases and J gave up 0 bases, with 17 bases separating them. In germline, CDR1 is MNHNS, CDR2 SASEGT. CDR3 region: CASGGRTESSYEQYF. The CDR3 region has the DNA TGTGCCAGCGGAGGGCGGACTGAGAGCTCCTACGAGCAGTACTTC.